The 21 T cell receptor beta chains reported below all come from one sample, sequenced in a study of shared clonotypes between healthy human individuals. TCRdb's table, derived via immunoSEQ multiplex PCR, lists solely in-frame clones and lacks some. The sample consists of approximately 2,000,000 clones, 85% to 95% of them appearing once. Sequencing was performed on naive CD4+ T cells from PBMCs. As for subset: CD45RA+ positively selected. The receptor set was obtained from a man between 18 and 29 years old in good health. Some clones in this sample may be carry-over from other donors' samples.

The V gene is TRBV4-1, the J gene TRBJ2-7; 7 bases line up with TRBD2. The CDR3 covers 15 residues. Germline CDR1 and CDR2: MGHRA and YSYEKL. V was clipped by 2 bases and J by 7 bases; unmatched bases: 11. The CDR3 is CASSQYSGQTGEQYF. CDR3 DNA: TGCGCCAGCAGCCAATATAGCGGGCAGACCGGGGAGCAGTACTTC.

The chain is built from TRBV18 and TRBJ2-4, with 8 bases identical to TRBD1. Germline V CDR1 and CDR2: KGHSH, LQKENI. The trim removed 1 base at V and 6 bases at J, leaving 5 bases unmatched. The CDR3 has 15 amino acids. CDR3 region: CASSPQTGGLNIQYF. The CDR3 DNA follows: TGTGCCAGCTCACCACAAACAGGGGGACTAAACATTCAGTACTTC.

J is TRBJ2-7 and V is TRBV7-9; D remains unclear. CDR1 and CDR2 from the germline V gene are SEHNR and FQNEAQ (reference sequence). The V end was cut by 2 bases, the J end by 11 bases, with 13 bases between. The CDR3 has 12 residues. Here the CDR3 reads CASSLPLTKEYF. The CDR3 nucleotides read TGTGCCAGCAGCTTACCCCTTACTAAGGAGTACTTC.

V and J are TRBV10-3 and TRBJ1-6; D not certain. CDR1 ENHRY and CDR2 SYGVKD come from the germline V gene. The CDR3 sequence is 13 residues long. V gave up 6 bases and J gave up 5 bases, with 8 bases separating them. In nucleotides, the CDR3 is TGTGCCATCAGGGGGATTGATAATTCACCCCTCCACTTT. Amino acid sequence: CAIRGIDNSPLHF.

For this clone: The junction departs from germline at one end; a sequencing error may be responsible. The same CDR3 can be traced to other DNA sequences in this sample. The rearrangement joins TRBV5-1 to TRBJ2-7; TRBD1 or TRBD2 may be the D gene (5 bases each). The CDR3 is 11 residues long. The V gene's germline CDR1 is SGHRS and CDR2 YFSETQ. CDR3 bases: TGCGCCAGCAGCGGGGGATACGAGCAATACTTC. This codes for CASSGGYEQYF.

As for this clone: Different DNA sequences within this sample yield the same CDR3. The rearrangement links TRBV9 to TRBJ2-7; 8 positions agree with TRBD2. Trimming took 2 bases from V and 4 from J; bases not matched to a gene: 5. Germline V CDR1 and CDR2: SGDLS, YYNGEE. This CDR3 has 14 amino acids. The CDR3 DNA sequence: TGTGCCAGCAGCGTTAGCGGGGCCTCTTACGAGCAGTACTTC. It specifies CASSVSGASYEQYF.

The J gene is TRBJ2-2, the V gene TRBV28; 7 nucleotides match TRBD2. Per germline, CDR1 MDHEN and CDR2 SYDVKM. CDR3 length: 15 residues. V lost 2 bases, J lost 5 bases, and 5 bases stayed unmatched. In DNA, the CDR3 is TGTGCCAGCAGTTTAGGCGGGAGTGGTACCGGGGAGCTGTTTTTT. This codes for CASSLGGSGTGELFF.

This chain links TRBV5-1 with TRBJ1-4; D remains unclear. V lost 3 bases, J lost 6 bases, and 9 bases lay in between. The germline gives CDR1 SGHRS, CDR2 YFSETQ. The CDR3 has 13 amino acids. CDR3 coding DNA: TGCGCCAGCAGCTCATTCATAGATGAAAAACTGTTTTTT. Its translation: CASSSFIDEKLFF.

The V call is TRBV11-2, the J call TRBJ1-1, with TRBD1 matching over 8 bases. Germline V gene lookup returns CDR1 SGHAT and CDR2 FQNNGV. The CDR3 runs 15 residues. V lost 4 bases and J lost 1; bases outside the gene matches: 5. The CDR3 nucleotides are TGTGCCAGCAGCTCCCAGGGGGCCACGAACACTGAAGCTTTCTTT. Residues: CASSSQGATNTEAFF.

This clone is a singleton in its sample. The gene calls are TRBV2 and TRBJ2-1; 7 positions agree with TRBD1. The V gene's germline CDR1 is SNHLY and CDR2 FYNNEI. This CDR3 contains 13 residues. J was trimmed by 4 bases and V by 8 bases; bases with no gene match: 5. The CDR3 coding sequence is TGTGCCAGCGACAGGGAAGAATACAATGAGCAGTTCTTC. It codes for CASDREEYNEQFF.

V usage is TRBV7-2 and J usage is TRBJ2-3; D gene ambiguous. Per germline, CDR1 SGHTA and CDR2 FQGNSA. V dropped 5 bases and J dropped 2 bases, with 11 bases sitting between them. CDR3 size: 14 residues. The DNA of the CDR3 is TGTGCCAGCAGCGACTTAGGACCCACAGATACGCAGTATTTT. Translating it yields CASSDLGPTDTQYF.

This clone appeared a single time. The genes are TRBV5-1 and TRBJ2-6; TRBD1 agrees at 7 bases. Germline V gives CDR1 SGHRS, CDR2 YFSETQ. Trimming removed 4 bases from V and 2 bases from J; junction bases left unmatched: 0. The CDR3 has 14 amino acids. CDR3 in amino acids: CASSRGPGANVLTF. The CDR3 DNA follows: TGCGCCAGCAGCAGGGGGCCTGGGGCCAACGTCCTGACTTTC.

This sequence joins TRBV9 and TRBJ2-2; maybe TRBD2 (5 bases). The V gene lost 6 bases and the J gene lost 4 bases, with 16 bases spanning the gap. The CDR3 runs 15 residues. CDR1 is SGDLS and CDR2 is YYNGEE in the germline V gene. The CDR3 here is CASTAQVGVTGELFF. In nucleotides, the CDR3 is TGTGCCAGCACCGCACAAGTCGGGGTCACCGGGGAGCTGTTTTTT.

V usage is TRBV18 and J usage is TRBJ2-2, with a possible D match to TRBD1 (8 bases). This CDR3 spans 16 amino acids. The ends were cut back, 8 bases at V and 1 base at J, with 17 bases in the middle. The germline gives CDR1 KGHSH, CDR2 LQKENI. CDR3 region: CASPRAGQENTGELFF. The CDR3 bases are TGTGCCAGCCCGCGAGCGGGACAGGAGAACACCGGGGAGCTGTTTTTT.

A single count supports this clone. The chain carries TRBV12-5 and TRBJ2-1; 14 bases agree with TRBD2. Germline CDR1 reads LGHNT; CDR2 reads FRNRAP. With V trimmed by 0 bases and J by 8 bases, 15 bases remained unmatched. This CDR3 contains 20 residues. CDR3 sequence reads: CASGLVPVTSGRAVVHEQFF. The CDR3 DNA reads TGTGCTAGTGGTTTGGTACCGGTGACTAGCGGGAGGGCAGTGGTCCATGAGCAGTTCTTC.

The rearrangement joins TRBV2 to TRBJ2-7, with 10 bases fitting TRBD1. The V and J ends lost 6 bases and 4 bases, in that order; junction bases with no gene match: 9. Germline V gives CDR1 SNHLY, CDR2 FYNNEI. The CDR3 extends over 15 amino acids. The CDR3 protein is CASRRLGQGRYEQYF. The CDR3 region has the DNA TGTGCCAGCAGGAGATTGGGACAGGGGCGATACGAGCAGTACTTC.

This chain links TRBV10-3 with TRBJ1-1, with 9 bases aligning to TRBD1. This CDR3 is 13 amino acids long. J was trimmed by 5 bases and V by 10 bases; bases with no gene match: 8. Germline V gene lookup returns CDR1 ENHRY and CDR2 SYGVKD. CDR3 nucleotide sequence: TGTGCCAGCACGGGACAGGGAAAGACTGAAGCTTTCTTT. Its translation is CASTGQGKTEAFF.

The chain recombines TRBV5-1 with TRBJ2-5; D is unclear. The V gene lost 1 base and the J gene lost 0 bases, with 10 bases spanning the gap. In germline, CDR1 is SGHRS, CDR2 YFSETQ. There are 15 residues in the CDR3. Here the CDR3 reads CASSLFLGDQETQYF. CDR3 DNA: TGCGCCAGCAGCTTGTTTCTCGGTGACCAAGAGACCCAGTACTTC.

In the case of this clone: Within the sample, other DNA sequences also encode this same CDR3. V usage is TRBV28 and J usage is TRBJ1-4; tentative D call: TRBD1 (5 bases). The CDR3 is 13 residues long. V lost 5 bases and J lost 7, with 11 bases in between. The V gene's germline CDR1 is MDHEN and CDR2 SYDVKM. CDR3 nucleotides: TGTGCCAGCAGTCCGGGTGGGGGTGAAAAACTGTTTTTT. Translated: CASSPGGGEKLFF.

V and J are TRBV12-5 and TRBJ2-1; 8 bases fit TRBD2. Looked up from germline, CDR1 is LGHNT and CDR2 is FRNRAP. Unmatched junction bases numbered 13, after V lost 2 bases and J lost 7 bases. This CDR3 is 17 amino acids long. The DNA of the CDR3 is TGTGCTAGTGGTTTGACCCCGCCAGTAGCGGGAAAGAATGAGCAGTTCTTC. This encodes CASGLTPPVAGKNEQFF. Based on the CDR3 plus reference TRBV12-5 and TRBJ2-1, the full variable domain is DARVTQTPRHKVTEMGQEVTMRCQPILGHNTVFWYRQTMMQGLELLAYFRNRAPLDDSGMPKDRFSAEMPDATLATLKIQPSEPRDSAVYFCASGLTPPVAGKNEQFFGPGTRLTVL.

The gene calls are TRBV6-1 and TRBJ2-6; no definite D call. The V and J ends lost 5 bases and 4 bases respectively, with 6 bases between them. The CDR3 covers 13 residues. Germline CDR1 reads MNHNS; CDR2 reads SASEGT. CDR3 residues: CASSKTGANVLTF. CDR3 bases: TGTGCCAGCAGTAAAACCGGGGCCAACGTCCTGACTTTC.